This T cell receptor (beta chain) came from a study of shared clonotypes between healthy human individuals. Study-wide context: Serving as donors were a couple of women and a few men, whose ages spanned 18 to 49.

Genomic DNA of each subset was evenly split across several immunoSEQ plates. Per sorted-subset replicate PCR, input was 150 to 250 ng DNA, representing tens of thousands of T cell genomes. Clones were sequenced by immunoSEQ multiplex PCR, and TCRdb holds only the in-frame ones, with some missing. Of 2,500,000 or so clones listed, 80% to 95% are singletons. The CDR3 length is 15 residues. V lost 5 bases to trimming and J lost 6 bases, with 17 bases between them. Germline-derived CDR1 and CDR2 are SGHAT and FQNNGV. General study results and limits: It was observed that 4% to 6% of naive CD4 clonotypes were shared across a handful of donors.

In its sample, this clone was seen once. The antigen remains unidentified. V is TRBV11-2 and J is TRBJ2-1, with D perhaps matching TRBD2 (6 bases). The TCR comes from a man aged 18 to 30 in good health. Some clones in this sample may be carry-over from other donors' samples. The sequenced material came from naive CD4+ T cells from PBMCs. Subset here: CD45RA+ positively selected. In DNA form, the CDR3 reads TGTGCCAGCAGCCCCCCAGGAGGTAGCGGCAATGAGCAGTTCTTC. Protein: CASSPPGGSGNEQFF.